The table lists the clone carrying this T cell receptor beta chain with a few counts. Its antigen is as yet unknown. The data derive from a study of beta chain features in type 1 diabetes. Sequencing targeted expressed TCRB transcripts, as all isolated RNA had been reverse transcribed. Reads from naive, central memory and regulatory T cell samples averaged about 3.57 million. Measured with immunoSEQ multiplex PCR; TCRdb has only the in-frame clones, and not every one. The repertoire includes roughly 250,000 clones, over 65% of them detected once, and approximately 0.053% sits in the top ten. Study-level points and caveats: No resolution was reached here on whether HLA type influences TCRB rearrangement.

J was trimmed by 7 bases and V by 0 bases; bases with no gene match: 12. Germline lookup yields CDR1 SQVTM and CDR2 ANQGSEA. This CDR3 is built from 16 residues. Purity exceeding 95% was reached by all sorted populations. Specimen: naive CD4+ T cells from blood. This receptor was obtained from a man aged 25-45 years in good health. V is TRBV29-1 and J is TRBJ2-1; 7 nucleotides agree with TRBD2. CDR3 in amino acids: CSVEDRLRGSGNEQFF. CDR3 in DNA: TGCAGCGTTGAAGATCGGCTGCGGGGGTCCGGGAATGAGCAGTTCTTC.